This TCR beta chain was identified in a study of cytomegalovirus exposure and HLA in healthy donors. Whole-study context: A later analysis reported the same platform for the 90 to 150 validation repertoires and the 500 to 700 first-cohort repertoires. Study-wide results and limits: The authors listed 164 TCR beta chains as cytomegalovirus-associated.

The assay was immunoSEQ multiplex PCR, and TCRdb's table has in-frame clones only and misses some. The sample lists 250,000 to 350,000 clones; about nine tenths were seen once. Among the 90 to 150 subjects of the validation cohort, separate from the 666-subject first cohort, were the donors. To note about this clone: What it recognizes is unknown.

The length of the CDR3 is 13 residues. Germline V gives CDR1 SEHNR, CDR2 FQNEAQ (reference sequence). V shed 9 bases, J shed 2 bases, and the junction held 4 bases outside the gene matches. The sequence derives from a woman aged 18-30 years in good health and CMV-seronegative. Sample: PBMCs. The J gene is TRBJ2-3, the V gene TRBV7-9; TRBD2 agrees at 8 bases. The CDR3 spells CASIAGNTDTQYF. The CDR3 DNA reads as TGTGCCAGTATAGCGGGAAACACAGATACGCAGTATTTT.